One T cell receptor (beta chain) is described in this entry. In this sample, this clonotype turned up a few times. It has no known antigen specificity. Per-base quality was not reported, and no clone a single base away is much larger than it. This entry belongs to a study of T cells after yellow fever vaccination (dated by TCRdb to between 2018 and 2021). For the wider study: The SMART-Seq v4 Ultra Low Input RNA kit was used to prepare libraries from fractions with low cell numbers. Blood samples were taken at several timepoints before and after primary and secondary immunization, and bulk PBMC replicates and cell subsets were isolated. To track T-cell clones before and after primary and booster YFV17D yellow fever vaccination, bulk TCR alpha and beta repertoires were sequenced longitudinally. The cohort comprised two healthy male donors, one aged 18 to 30 and one aged 30 to 40 years. Here is what the overall study found, with its caveats: Computational filtering was needed because FACS-sorted repertoires could contain abundant contaminating clonotypes from the bulk population. Most clones expanded after primary vaccination were re-detected after the booster (almost 98% of CD4 and approximately 89% of CD8), suggesting broad memory maintenance. A small fraction of clonotypes appeared in both the CD4 and CD8 compartments, likely as a result of convergent recombination. Compared with the primary T-cell response, the secondary T-cell response was weaker but faster, peaking on day 5 rather than day 15. Only a couple of donors were included in the study, so the extent to which the findings can be generalized is limited.

The intended sense of this specimen's treatment or condition label: live attenuated yellow fever vaccine strain. At each blood-draw timepoint, two biological replicates of bulk PBMCs were obtained. PBMCs were isolated from peripheral blood using a standard Ficoll-Paque protocol. RNA was extracted with TriZol from bulk PBMCs, CD4 and CD8 fractions, and dextramer-positive and dextramer-negative fractions. Measured from the cysteine to the phenylalanine, the CDR3 is 13 residues long. Solely the CDR3 DNA is kept, with 39 bases framed from the first base. Relative to germline, V is 4 bases shorter and J is 2 bases shorter, with 8 bases between their ends. The germline V gene supplies CDR1 SGHTA and CDR2 FQGNSA. TCR cDNA was made using 5'RACE template switching, a step that added a universal primer site and unique molecular identifiers. Priming for cDNA synthesis came from both the TCR alpha and TCR beta constant segments. Library amplification involved two PCR steps, and the second step added sample barcodes and sequencing adapters. Sequencing of libraries was performed on Illumina HiSeq 2500 (2x100 bp) or NovaSeq (2x150 bp). In the paper's pipeline: Reads were demultiplexed and collapsed into UMI consensus sequences with MIGEC, and V(D)J alignment was performed with MiXCR. Using edgeR on replicate PBMC samples, clonotypes were called vaccine-responding if FDR was below 0.01 and the log2 fold change was above 5 up to day 15. Bulk clonotypes were assigned CD4 or CD8 identity according to which sequenced CD4 or CD8 repertoire held them at higher abundance. TCRdb took the public reads, trimmed them with fastp at Q25, ran MiXCR for clone calling and kept in-frame beta chains. Identical CDR3 protein sequences are pooled into one entry, listed with their most common genes and DNA. V and J calls and clone size were set by TCRdb, not the authors. The sample includes 360,000 or so distinct CDR3 sequences, with around a tenth observed a single time. The top ten constitute roughly 18% of the sample.

The sample consisted of PBMCs, taken on the day of the first yellow fever vaccination. The receptor's source is a man aged 18 to 29 who received the YFV17D yellow fever vaccine. The sequence links TRBV7-2 to TRBJ2-5; matching of 6 bases hints at TRBD2 as the D gene. The nucleotide sequence reads TGTGCCAGCAGCTGGCTAGCGCAAGAGACCCAGTACTTC. This translates into CASSWLAQETQYF.